These 21 T cell receptor beta chains came from one sample sequenced in a study of cytomegalovirus exposure and HLA in healthy donors. Primers: 60 Vbeta forward and 13 Jbeta reverse. The method was immunoSEQ multiplex PCR; TCRdb's version includes in-frame clones alone and lacks a portion of them. This table has more than 110,000 clones, 55% to 80% appearing once. The sequencing sample was made of PBMCs. Source of these receptors: a woman in her thirties or forties in good health and CMV-seronegative.

This chain joins TRBV7-8 and TRBJ2-1, with TRBD2 identical over 10 bases. This CDR3 is 16 amino acids long. Germline V lookup: CDR1 SGHVS, CDR2 FQNEAQ. The J segment lost 2 bases and the V segment lost 5 bases, leaving 6 bases of the junction unmatched. The CDR3 loop reads CASSPVAGGPYNEQFF. CDR3 nucleotides: TGTGCCAGCAGCCCAGTAGCGGGGGGCCCCTACAATGAGCAGTTCTTC. Complete variable domain (other parts from reference TRBV7-8 and TRBJ2-1): GAGVSQSPRYKVAKRGQDVALRCDPISGHVSLFWYQQALGQGPEFLTYFQNEAQLDKSGLPSDRFFAERPEGSVSTLKIQRTQQEDSAVYLCASSPVAGGPYNEQFFGPGTRLTVL.

The CDR3 loop reads CASSPGTGTYEQYF. The CDR3 DNA is TGTGCCAGCAGCCCCGGGACAGGGACCTACGAGCAGTACTTC. The chain combines TRBV14 with TRBJ2-7; 9 positions match TRBD1. CDR3 length equals 14 residues. Germline V gene data show CDR1 as SGHDN and CDR2 as FVKESK. The V segment lost 4 bases and the J segment 2 bases; nucleotides outside the gene matches: 3.

This sequence joins TRBV18 and TRBJ2-7; 7 positions agree with TRBD1. The CDR3 consists of 14 residues. Germline CDR1 reads KGHSH; CDR2 reads LQKENI. V lost 3 bases to trimming and J lost 1 base; unmatched junction nucleotides: 3. The CDR3 nucleotides are TGTGCCAGCTCACCGGGGGACAGATCCTACGAGCAGTACTTC. Protein product: CASSPGDRSYEQYF.

This chain links TRBV4-2 with TRBJ1-2; 12 nucleotides agree with TRBD1. The CDR3 length is 17 residues. V gave up 2 bases and J gave up 5 bases; unmatched junction bases: 9. Germline V gene lookup returns CDR1 LGHNA and CDR2 YNFKEQ. This CDR3 is CASSQKVGQGAGYGYTF. CDR3 sequence (DNA): TGTGCCAGCAGCCAAAAAGTGGGACAGGGGGCGGGTTATGGCTACACCTTC.

This chain joins TRBV6-4 and TRBJ1-1, with D unresolved. The CDR3 loop spans 15 amino acids. V lost 6 bases and J 0 bases, leaving 14 bases between the germline ends. From germline, CDR1 is MRHNA and CDR2 SNTAGT. The DNA for the CDR3 is TGTGCCAGCAGGGAGGGCTTCAACATGAACACTGAAGCTTTCTTT. It translates to CASREGFNMNTEAFF.

The gene calls are TRBV9 and TRBJ2-5; no clear D gene. This CDR3 has 14 amino acids. The ends were cut back, 0 bases at V and 5 bases at J, with 11 bases in the middle. Looked up from germline, CDR1 is SGDLS and CDR2 is YYNGEE. The CDR3 DNA follows: TGTGCCAGCAGCGTAGACAGTGCTACGGAGACCCAGTACTTC. Its translation: CASSVDSATETQYF. Full variable domain (outside the CDR3, taken from reference TRBV9 and TRBJ2-5): DSGVTQTPKHLITATGQRVTLRCSPRSGDLSVYWYQQSLDQGLQFLIQYYNGEERAKGNILERFSAQQFPDLHSELNLSSLELGDSALYFCASSVDSATETQYFGPGTRLLVL.

V and J are TRBV5-4 and TRBJ1-1; D unresolved. This CDR3 spans 14 amino acids. V lost 4 bases to trimming and J lost 0 bases, with 10 bases between them. The germline V gene encodes CDR1 SGHNT and CDR2 YYREEE (reference sequence). In nucleotides, the CDR3 is TGTGCCAGCAGCGCGGAGTCCCTGAACACTGAAGCTTTCTTT. Amino acid sequence: CASSAESLNTEAFF.

This clone was counted once. This chain links TRBV12-5 with TRBJ2-2, with 9 bases that match TRBD1. Germline V gives CDR1 LGHNT, CDR2 FRNRAP. The CDR3 is 15 amino acids. J was trimmed by 6 bases and V by 6 bases; bases with no gene match: 8. The CDR3, as DNA: TGTGCTAGTGGGCTGAACAGGGGGCAAGCCGGGGAGCTGTTTTTT. It is translated as CASGLNRGQAGELFF.

A few counts support this clone. One end of the junction fails to match germline, which may point to a read error. The chain has TRBV5-1 and TRBJ1-1, with TRBD1 matching 9 bases. CDR1 and CDR2 (germline): SGHRS, YFSETQ. The CDR3 contains 17 residues. The CDR3 here is CASSPGGGQGMKTEAFF. The CDR3 DNA reads as TGCGCCAGCAGCCCTGGGGGGGGACAGGGCATGAAAACTGAAGCTTTCTTT.

This clone occurred once. This chain uses TRBV25-1 with TRBJ2-1; 7 nucleotides match TRBD1. With V trimmed by 3 bases and J by 6 bases, 5 bases remained unmatched. The length of the CDR3 is 14 residues. Germline CDR1 is MGHDK and CDR2 is SYGVNS. CDR3 residues: CASSDVGQVNEQFF. The CDR3 DNA follows: TGTGCCAGCAGTGACGTTGGACAGGTCAATGAGCAGTTCTTC.

This clone has just a few counts. The chain joins TRBV4-1 to TRBJ1-1; 9 bases map to TRBD1. V gave up 0 bases and J gave up 3 bases; unmatched junction bases: 8. CDR3 length equals 17 residues. Germline V gene sequence: CDR1 MGHRA, CDR2 YSYEKL. CDR3 residues: CASSQENRGRKDTEAFF. In nucleotides, the CDR3 is TGCGCCAGCAGCCAAGAAAACAGGGGGCGTAAGGACACTGAAGCTTTCTTT.

The chain couples TRBV9 to TRBJ2-1; perhaps TRBD1 as D (5 bases). V lost 3 bases, J lost 0 bases, and 13 bases lay in between. Germline V gene sequence: CDR1 SGDLS, CDR2 YYNGEE. CDR3 length equals 16 residues. CDR3 in DNA: TGTGCCAGCAGCGGAACTGACAGAAGCTCCTACAATGAGCAGTTCTTC. As protein: CASSGTDRSSYNEQFF.

Points on this clone: The sample has other DNA sequences that encode this CDR3 too. The chain joins TRBV6-4 to TRBJ1-6; tentative D call: TRBD1 (6 bases). Between the trimmed V and J ends, which lost 3 bases and 0 bases, there was a span of 18 bases. The CDR3 consists of 19 residues. Germline lookup yields CDR1 MRHNA and CDR2 SNTAGT. CDR3 protein: CASSDPERQESSYNSPLHF. Here the CDR3 DNA reads TGTGCCAGCAGTGATCCCGAGAGACAGGAGAGCTCCTATAATTCACCCCTCCACTTT.

This clone was observed a handful of times. The rearrangement joins TRBV7-9 to TRBJ1-1; D call uncertain. There are 14 residues in the CDR3. The V gene lost 4 bases and the J gene lost 0 bases, with 9 bases spanning the gap. Per germline, CDR1 SEHNR and CDR2 FQNEAQ (reference sequence). The CDR3 region has the DNA TGTGCCAGCAGCTCCCCACGGGTGAACACTGAAGCTTTCTTT. This codes for CASSSPRVNTEAFF.

The rearrangement uses TRBV14 and TRBJ2-7; the D is unclear. CDR1 is SGHDN, CDR2 FVKESK, per germline. The CDR3 runs 13 residues. V shed 6 bases and J shed 3 bases, with 12 bases lying between them. The CDR3 DNA sequence: TGTGCCAGCAGACAGAAAGGAAACTACGAGCAGTACTTC. Protein: CASRQKGNYEQYF.

V is TRBV5-1 and J is TRBJ1-1, with 8 positions matching TRBD1. Germline assignment: CDR1 SGHRS and CDR2 YFSETQ. Trimming cost V 0 bases and J 6 bases; bases outside gene matches: 4. This CDR3 region has 14 residues. CDR3 in DNA: TGCGCCAGCAGCTTGGCCCAACAGGGGGCTGAAGCTTTCTTT. This gives the protein CASSLAQQGAEAFF.

The chain combines TRBV19 with TRBJ1-5; D not resolved. There are 16 residues in the CDR3. Trimming took off 6 bases at V and 0 bases at J, with 15 bases between the two ends. Germline CDR1 LNHDA, CDR2 SQIVND (reference sequence). The CDR3 bases are TGTGCCAGTAGATACGATGACATCAATAGCAATCAGCCCCAGCATTTT. It encodes CASRYDDINSNQPQHF.

The V call is TRBV19, the J call TRBJ2-7; 8 bases line up with TRBD1. Per the germline V gene, CDR1 is LNHDA and CDR2 is SQIVND (reference sequence). Trimming at V came to 6 bases and at J to 3 bases, leaving 10 bases not matched to a gene. The CDR3 has 15 amino acids. CDR3 nucleotide sequence: TGTGCCAGTAGGTCGGACAGGGATGGAATCTACGAGCAGTACTTC. Protein sequence: CASRSDRDGIYEQYF.

J is TRBJ2-2 and V is TRBV9, with 7 bases identical to TRBD2. The junction had 2 bases not matched to a gene; V was cut back by 3 bases and J by 6 bases. Germline CDR1 reads SGDLS; CDR2 reads YYNGEE. The CDR3 has 13 amino acids. This CDR3 reads CASSAAGAGELFF. CDR3 nucleotides: TGTGCCAGCAGCGCCGCGGGGGCCGGGGAGCTGTTTTTT.

The V call is TRBV14, the J call TRBJ1-2; tentative D call: TRBD1 (6 bases). CDR1 and CDR2 from the germline V gene are SGHDN and FVKESK. V lost 2 bases, J lost 4 bases, and 17 bases lay in between. The length of the CDR3 is 16 residues. The CDR3 protein is CASSQLASGGLYGYTF. The CDR3 DNA is TGTGCCAGCAGCCAACTTGCATCGGGGGGCCTCTATGGCTACACCTTC.

This sequence joins TRBV19 and TRBJ1-4; TRBD1 aligns across 12 bases. Germline V CDR1 and CDR2: LNHDA, SQIVND (reference sequence). The length of the CDR3 is 15 residues. Trimming took 7 bases from V and 8 from J; bases not matched to a gene: 8. This CDR3 is CASKRDRGPEEKLFF. CDR3 nucleotide sequence: TGTGCCAGTAAAAGGGACAGGGGGCCGGAGGAAAAACTGTTTTTT.